The clone carrying this TCR beta chain was observed a handful of times. This record comes from a study of blood T cell repertoires in COVID-19. The CDR3 contains 13 residues. Trimming cost V 6 bases and J 4 bases, with 10 bases left between them. Sequencing was performed with immunoSEQ multiplex PCR; in TCRdb, only in-frame clones are kept and a portion is missing. The data show approximately 350,000 clones, approximately 90% seen once. This clonotype originated in a man aged 18 to 29 who had recovered from COVID-19. The sequencing sample was made of PBMCs or T cells enriched from blood (not recorded which). The rearrangement joins TRBV12-3 or TRBV12-4 to TRBJ1-5; maybe TRBD1 (6 bases). CDR3 loop: CASSGQPNQPQHF. The CDR3 nucleotides are TGTGCCAGCAGCGGACAGCCTAATCAGCCCCAGCATTTT.